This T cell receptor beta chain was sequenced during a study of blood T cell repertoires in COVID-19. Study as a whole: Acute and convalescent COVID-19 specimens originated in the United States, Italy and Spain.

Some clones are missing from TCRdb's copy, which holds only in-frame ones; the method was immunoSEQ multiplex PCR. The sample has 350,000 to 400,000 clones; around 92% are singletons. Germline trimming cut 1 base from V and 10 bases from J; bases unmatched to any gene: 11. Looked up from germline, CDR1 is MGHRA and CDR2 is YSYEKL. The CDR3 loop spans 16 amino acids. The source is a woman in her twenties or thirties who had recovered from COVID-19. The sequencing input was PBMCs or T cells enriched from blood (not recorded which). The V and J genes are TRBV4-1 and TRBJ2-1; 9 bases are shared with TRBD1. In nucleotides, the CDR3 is TGCGCCAGCAGCCAAGTCTCGGACAGGGGCTTAAGAGAGCAGTTCTTC. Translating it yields CASSQVSDRGLREQFF.